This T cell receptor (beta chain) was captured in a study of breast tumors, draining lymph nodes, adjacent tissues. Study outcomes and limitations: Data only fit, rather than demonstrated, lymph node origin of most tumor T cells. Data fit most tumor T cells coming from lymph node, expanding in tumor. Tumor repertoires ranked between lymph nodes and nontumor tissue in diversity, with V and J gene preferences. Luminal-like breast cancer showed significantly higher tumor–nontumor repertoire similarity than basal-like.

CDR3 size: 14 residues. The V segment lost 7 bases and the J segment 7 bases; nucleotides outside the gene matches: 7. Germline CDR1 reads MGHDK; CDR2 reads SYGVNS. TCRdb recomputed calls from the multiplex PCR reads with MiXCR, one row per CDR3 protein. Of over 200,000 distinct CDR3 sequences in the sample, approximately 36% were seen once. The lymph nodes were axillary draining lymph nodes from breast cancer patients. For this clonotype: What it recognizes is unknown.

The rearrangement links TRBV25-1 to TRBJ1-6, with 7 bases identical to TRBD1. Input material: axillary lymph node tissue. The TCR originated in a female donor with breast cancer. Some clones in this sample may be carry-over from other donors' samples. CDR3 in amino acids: CASTQGRQNSPLHF. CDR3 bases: TGTGCCAGCACACAGGGGCGTCAGAATTCACCCCTCCACTTT.